This TCR beta chain was identified in a study of blood T cell repertoires in COVID-19. For the study at large: COVID-19 samples, acute and convalescent, were from the United States, Italy and Spain. In each case, the material was cDNA or gDNA derived from T cells, B-cell-depleted T cells, or PBMCs.

V shed 6 bases and J 0 bases; nucleotides not matched to a gene: 1. The germline V gene encodes CDR1 ENHRY and CDR2 SYGVKD. This CDR3 is built from 13 residues. Recovered participants had two consecutive negative NP/OP PCR tests, healthcare professional clearance, or symptom resolution. Per the original data handling: Amplification of reference gene primers was used by the study to estimate nucleated cell counts. Assay used: immunoSEQ multiplex PCR; TCRdb lists only in-frame clones, some missing. V and J calls and clone size come straight from that table; D and trimming were deduced from the DNA. The sample carries fewer than 500,000 clones, approximately 86% recorded once.

The sequence came from a woman aged 18-29 years who had recovered from COVID-19. The V gene is TRBV10-3, the J gene TRBJ2-7; TRBD1 matches 8 bases. The sample was PBMCs or T cells enriched from blood (not recorded which). CDR3 in DNA: TGTGCCATCAGGGACAGGGTCTCCTACGAGCAGTACTTC. As protein: CAIRDRVSYEQYF.